One and the same sample provided the 16 T cell receptor beta chains below, sequenced in a study of blood T cells in healthy people across ages. Primers used in a second PCR of roughly 7 to 12 cycles were a sample-barcoded 5' primer and a J-beta primer mix. TCRdb passed the 5' RACE reads through MiXCR, listing each CDR3 protein once. The table shows about 800,000 distinct CDR3 sequences, with approximately 25% occurring only once. These same records also appear under a second study, on T cells of mothers and their children.

The sequenced material came from blood. The receptors here all came from a boy younger than 18 in good health.

J is TRBJ2-1 and V is TRBV20-1; D is perhaps TRBD2 (5 bases). Trimming shortened V by 7 bases and J by 5 bases, and 9 bases separated the two germline ends. This CDR3 contains 11 residues. CDR1 DFQATT and CDR2 SNEGSKA come from the germline V gene (reference sequence). The DNA of the CDR3 is TGCAGTGTGGCTAGCAACAATGAGCAGTTCTTC. It is translated as CSVASNNEQFF.

There are a few counts of this clonotype. The chain recombines TRBV12-3 or TRBV12-4 with TRBJ1-1; D is possibly TRBD1 (5 bases). There are 15 residues in the CDR3. V gave up 2 bases and J gave up 7 bases, with 17 bases separating them. CDR3 sequence (DNA): TGTGCCAGCAGTTTAAGTGGTGGCAGGGTGGGTGAAGCTTTCTTT. It encodes CASSLSGGRVGEAFF.

A few counts support this clonotype. The chain joins TRBV13 to TRBJ1-4; 7 bases map to TRBD1. CDR1 and CDR2 from the germline V gene are PRHDT and FYEKMQ (reference sequence). This CDR3 contains 17 residues. The trim removed 2 bases at V and 8 bases at J, leaving 14 bases unmatched. CDR3 coding DNA: TGTGCCAGCAGCTTAAGGGGGCAGCGGGCCCCGGACGAAAAACTGTTTTTT. Encoded protein: CASSLRGQRAPDEKLFF.

There are a few counts of this clonotype. V is TRBV28 and J is TRBJ2-7, with D uncertain. CDR3 length equals 11 residues. V was shortened by 7 bases and J by 6 bases, with 10 bases between the two germline ends. Germline values: CDR1 MDHEN, CDR2 SYDVKM. The CDR3 DNA sequence: TGTGCCAGCAACCTAGGTTTCGAGCAGTACTTC. This codes for CASNLGFEQYF.

The V call is TRBV5-4, the J call TRBJ2-5; D may correspond to TRBD1 or TRBD2 (5 bases each). The CDR3 contains 17 residues. The germline V and J ends were trimmed by 4 bases and 5 bases, with 24 bases remaining between them. CDR1 is SGHNT and CDR2 is YYREEE in the germline V gene (reference sequence). The CDR3 sequence is CASSAGVGSGWDETQYF. CDR3 sequence (DNA): TGTGCCAGCAGCGCTGGAGTCGGCTCCGGATGGGACGAGACCCAGTACTTC.

CDR3 protein: CSVPSGVSETQYF. CDR3 DNA: TGCAGCGTTCCTAGCGGGGTTTCGGAGACCCAGTACTTC. The chain is built from TRBV29-1 and TRBJ2-5, with TRBD2 matching over 9 bases. V lost 5 bases and J lost 5; bases outside the gene matches: 6. There are 13 residues in the CDR3. Germline V gene sequence: CDR1 SQVTM, CDR2 ANQGSEA.

The chain has TRBV29-1 and TRBJ2-7, with D possibly being TRBD2 (5 bases). Germline loops: CDR1 SQVTM, CDR2 ANQGSEA. With 7 bases removed from V and 5 bases from J, the gap between germline ends came to 12 bases. CDR3 size: 11 residues. Here the CDR3 reads CSARDIHEQYF. The CDR3 bases are TGCAGCGCCCGGGATATCCACGAGCAGTACTTC.

The table lists this clonotype with a few counts. V gene TRBV3-1 combines with J gene TRBJ2-7; D tentatively reads TRBD1 or TRBD2 (5 bases each). This CDR3 has 13 amino acids. Trimming removed 2 bases at V and 4 bases at J, with 9 bases between. The germline gives CDR1 LGHDT, CDR2 YNNKEL (reference sequence). CDR3 protein: CASSQLGDYEQYF. The CDR3 nucleotides read TGTGCCAGCAGCCAACTGGGGGATTACGAGCAGTACTTC.

Concerning this clonotype: One end of the junction varies from germline; a read error may be responsible. CDR3 residues: CATSDLAGFYNEQFF. The CDR3, as DNA: TGTGCCACCAGTGATTTAGCGGGTTTCTACAATGAGCAGTTCTTC. J is TRBJ2-1 and V is TRBV6-2 or TRBV6-3; TRBD2 agrees at 7 bases. The CDR3 length is 15 residues. The V gene's germline CDR1 is MNHEY and CDR2 SVGEGT.

The chain recombines TRBV10-3 with TRBJ1-1; D is perhaps TRBD1 (5 bases). This CDR3 is 13 amino acids long. Per germline, CDR1 ENHRY and CDR2 SYGVKD. Between the trimmed V and J ends, which lost 4 bases and 10 bases, there was a span of 16 bases. CDR3 loop: CAISGDGEQVAFF. In DNA, the CDR3 is TGTGCCATCAGTGGGGACGGTGAACAAGTAGCTTTCTTT.

A few counts support this clonotype. The J gene is TRBJ1-4, the V gene TRBV6-2 or TRBV6-3; the D is unclear. V was shortened by 6 bases and J by 8 bases, with 1 base between the two germline ends. Per the germline V gene, CDR1 is MNHEY and CDR2 is SVGEGT. This CDR3 has 9 amino acids. The CDR3 region has the DNA TGTGCCAGCAGCGAAAAACTGTTTTTT. Amino acid sequence: CASSEKLFF.

This rearrangement joins TRBV7-2 to TRBJ2-5; 8 bases line up with TRBD2. Germline lookup yields CDR1 SGHTA and CDR2 FQGNSA. The junction had 5 bases not matched to a gene; V was cut back by 0 bases and J by 5 bases. The CDR3 has 15 residues. The chain's CDR3 is CASSLAPAGAETQYF. CDR3 nucleotide sequence: TGTGCCAGCAGCTTAGCGCCAGCGGGGGCGGAGACCCAGTACTTC.

For this clonotype: Likely a read error: the CDR3 ends without its conserved phenylalanine or tryptophan. The chain links TRBV6-6 to TRBJ1-2, with TRBD1 matching 9 bases. The CDR3 consists of 14 residues. After removal of 2 bases from V and 4 bases from J, the junction contained 2 bases not matched to a gene. The germline V gene has CDR1 MNHNY and CDR2 SVGAGI (reference sequence). The CDR3 region is CASSYPGQGYGYTL. Written as DNA, the CDR3 is TGTGCCAGCAGTTACCCGGGACAGGGCTATGGCTACACCCTC.

The chain recombines TRBV13 with TRBJ2-3; D is uncertain. The CDR3 is made up of 16 amino acids. Looked up from germline, CDR1 is PRHDT and CDR2 is FYEKMQ (reference sequence). V lost 5 bases, J lost 0 bases, and 15 bases lay in between. CDR3 nucleotide sequence: TGTGCCAGCAGCCATAGCAGGACCTCTAGCACAGATACGCAGTATTTT. It specifies CASSHSRTSSTDTQYF.

V is TRBV3-1 and J is TRBJ2-4; 7 bases match TRBD2. The CDR3 has 15 amino acids. With V trimmed by 1 base and J by 7 bases, 7 bases remained unmatched. CDR1 is LGHDT, CDR2 YNNKEL, per germline (reference sequence). The CDR3 region has the DNA TGTGCCAGCAGCCAAGGTTTTGCTAGCGGTAACATTCAGTACTTC. Its protein product is CASSQGFASGNIQYF.

There are a few counts of this clonotype. V usage is TRBV5-1 and J usage is TRBJ1-2, with TRBD1 as a possible D gene (5 bases). CDR1 is SGHRS and CDR2 is YFSETQ in the germline V gene. Trimming shortened V by 4 bases and J by 4 bases, and 14 bases separated the two germline ends. The CDR3 totals 14 residues. The CDR3 nucleotides are TGCGCCAGCAGCCTCTACGACAGCGGCTATGGCTACACCTTC. Translating it yields CASSLYDSGYGYTF. Based on the CDR3 plus reference TRBV5-1 and TRBJ1-2, the full variable domain is KAGVTQTPRYLIKTRGQQVTLSCSPISGHRSVSWYQQTPGQGLQFLFEYFSETQRNKGNFPGRFSGRQFSNSRSEMNVSTLELGDSALYLCASSLYDSGYGYTFGSGTRLTVV.